Listed below are T cell receptor beta chains from one sample, sequenced in a study of cytomegalovirus exposure and HLA in healthy donors. Generated by immunoSEQ multiplex PCR, the TCRdb table keeps only in-frame clones and is missing some. The sample carries some 150,000 clones, 60% to 80% recorded once. The specimen sequenced was PBMCs. Source of these receptors: a man aged 40-49 years in good health and CMV-seronegative. The CDR3 runs from the conserved cysteine through the conserved F or W. D genes are given only for firm matches. The size of a clone is reported for some rows only, either as once, few or many, or as a class for expanded clones.

J gene,D gene,V gene,clone size,CDR3 protein,CDR3 DNA
TRBJ1-4,TRBD1,TRBV4-2,-,CASSQDPRQGRGEKLFF,TGTGCCAGCAGCCAAGATCCAAGACAGGGGCGAGGGGAAAAACTGTTTTTT
TRBJ2-7,TRBD2,TRBV6-6,-,CASSSGVGGSDEQYF,TGTGCCAGCAGTAGTGGGGTGGGGGGGTCCGACGAGCAGTACTTC
TRBJ2-1,-,TRBV5-1,-,CASSLAVAGEQFF,TGCGCCAGCAGCTTGGCCGTGGCTGGTGAGCAGTTCTTC
TRBJ2-5,-,TRBV5-6,few,CASSLITGHLRETQYF,TGTGCCAGCAGCTTGATCACAGGGCATCTTCGGGAGACCCAGTACTTC
TRBJ1-1,TRBD1,TRBV29-1,few,CSADNPSDRVQDTEAFF,TGCAGCGCAGACAATCCCTCCGACAGGGTTCAGGACACTGAAGCTTTCTTT
TRBJ1-2,-,TRBV30,-,CAWSTGKWNGYTF,TGTGCCTGGAGCACAGGAAAATGGAATGGCTACACCTTC
TRBJ2-1,-,TRBV5-1,-,CASRAELSYNEQFF,TGCGCCAGCAGGGCGGAGCTCTCCTACAATGAGCAGTTCTTC
TRBJ2-2,TRBD2,TRBV4-2,-,CASSQESGVGELFF,TGTGCCAGCAGCCAAGAAAGCGGGGTCGGGGAGCTGTTTTTT
TRBJ2-1,-,TRBV23-1,few,CARNPRSDPIQKTPTGNEQFF,TGCGCCAGGAATCCCCGCAGCGATCCGATCCAAAAAACTCCTACAGGCAATGAGCAGTTCTTC
TRBJ2-2,-,TRBV14,-,CASSRLSGSKGDTGELFF,TGTGCCAGCAGCCGTCTTTCCGGGTCGAAGGGGGACACCGGGGAGCTGTTTTTT
TRBJ2-1,TRBD2,TRBV7-3,-,CASSGKGREGLNEQFF,TGTGCCAGCAGCGGAAAGGGCCGGGAGGGCCTCAATGAGCAGTTCTTC
TRBJ1-3,TRBD1,TRBV11-2,-,CASSKIQGSSGNTIYF,TGTGCCAGCAGCAAAATACAGGGGAGCTCTGGAAACACCATATATTTT
TRBJ2-2,TRBD1,TRBV14,-,CASSQDRGRGTGELFF,TGTGCCAGCAGCCAAGATAGGGGGCGCGGCACCGGGGAGCTGTTTTTT
TRBJ2-1,TRBD2,TRBV7-8,few,CASSLRGGVVSYNEQFF,TGTGCCAGCAGCCTGCGGGGGGGAGTGGTATCCTACAATGAGCAGTTCTTC
TRBJ1-5,-,TRBV7-2,-,CASSLVGDGGHQPQHF,TGTGCCAGCAGCTTAGTAGGGGATGGAGGGCATCAGCCCCAGCATTTT
TRBJ2-3,TRBD2,TRBV7-8,few,CASRGPGLAGDTQYF,TGTGCCAGCAGGGGACCGGGACTAGCGGGAGATACGCAGTATTTT
TRBJ1-5,-,TRBV6-1,-,CASSGSEYQPQHF,TGTGCCAGCAGTGGCAGCGAGTATCAGCCCCAGCATTTT
TRBJ1-2,-,TRBV7-2,-,CASSLGRPAQGYGYTF,TGTGCCAGCAGCTTAGGAAGGCCCGCCCAGGGCTATGGCTACACCTTC
TRBJ2-7,-,TRBV2,-,CASRTGTISYEQYF,TGTGCCAGCAGGACCGGGACAATTTCCTACGAGCAGTACTTC
TRBJ2-3,TRBD2,TRBV7-3,-,CASSLSGGRAGTDTQYF,TGTGCCAGCAGCTTAAGCGGCGGGAGGGCCGGCACAGATACGCAGTATTTT
TRBJ2-1,TRBD1,TRBV18,-,CASSAPGQGSYNEQLF,TGTGCCAGCTCAGCTCCGGGACAGGGATCCTACAATGAGCAGCTCTTC
TRBJ2-3,TRBD1,TRBV2,-,CASRGPRGRFTDTQYF,TGTGCCAGCAGAGGCCCCAGGGGGCGCTTCACAGATACGCAGTATTTT
TRBJ2-2,TRBD1,TRBV29-1,few,CSGRQGPNTGELFF,TGCAGCGGCCGACAGGGTCCCAACACCGGGGAGCTGTTTTTT
TRBJ2-1,TRBD2,TRBV19,-,CASSTGLAGRNEQFF,TGTGCCAGTAGTACGGGACTAGCGGGACGCAATGAGCAGTTCTTC
TRBJ1-4,TRBD1,TRBV28,-,CAIQGAGDEKLFF,TGTGCCATCCAGGGGGCGGGGGATGAAAAACTGTTTTTT
TRBJ2-3,TRBD2,TRBV11-2,-,CASSLGLAVVDTQYF,TGTGCCAGCAGCTTGGGGCTAGCGGTAGTAGATACGCAGTATTTT
TRBJ1-4,-,TRBV4-1,-,CASSQVAGTSEKLFF,TGCGCCAGCAGCCAAGTTGCAGGGACAAGTGAAAAACTGTTTTTT
TRBJ2-7,-,TRBV27,-,CASSRNTGRFYEQYF,TGTGCCAGCAGTAGAAACACGGGGAGGTTCTACGAGCAGTACTTC
TRBJ2-3,TRBD2,TRBV28,once,CASSPPTSGGPKSQYF,TGTGCCAGCAGTCCCCCCACTAGCGGGGGACCCAAGAGTCAGTATTTT
TRBJ2-5,TRBD2,TRBV6-5,-,CASSYSLAGVKETQYF,TGTGCCAGCAGTTACTCTCTAGCGGGGGTAAAAGAGACCCAGTACTTC
TRBJ1-1,-,TRBV9,few,CASSFRPDMNTEAFF,TGTGCCAGCAGCTTCCGACCGGACATGAACACTGAAGCTTTCTTT